The next 5 T cell receptor beta chains were all read from a single sample in a study of CD8 T cells in Susac syndrome. Roughly 0.45 to 1 ug RNA was reverse transcribed with random hexamers. From the immunoSEQ multiplex PCR reads, TCRdb called clonotypes with MiXCR, one entry per CDR3 protein. The sample lists about 160,000 distinct CDR3 sequences, about 94% occurring once. The specimen was CD4+ T cells from PBMCs. These receptors were obtained from a human donor in good health.

The chain combines TRBV7-9 with TRBJ1-6; D may be TRBD1 (6 bases). The germline V gene encodes CDR1 SEHNR and CDR2 FQNEAQ (reference sequence). The CDR3 contains 15 residues. V was cut by 6 bases and J by 7 bases, with 16 bases left in between. Written as DNA, the CDR3 is TGTGCCAGCAGACTAACCGGGACAAGAAATTCACCCCTCCACTTT. It codes for CASRLTGTRNSPLHF. Supplemented by reference TRBV7-9 and TRBJ1-6, the full variable domain reads DTGVSQNPRHKITKRGQNVTFRCDPISEHNRLYWYRQTLGQGPEFLTYFQNEAQLEKSRLLSDRFSAERPKGSFSTLEIQRTEQGDSAMYLCASRLTGTRNSPLHFGNGTRLTVT.

The chain has TRBV27 and TRBJ1-1; D is ambiguous. Germline V gene lookup returns CDR1 MNHEY and CDR2 SMNVEV (reference sequence). The CDR3 has 13 amino acids. Trimming cost V 1 base and J 4 bases, with 7 bases left between them. CDR3 sequence reads: CASSLYSGTEAFF. The CDR3 DNA sequence: TGTGCCAGCAGTTTATATTCTGGCACTGAAGCTTTCTTT.

The chain uses TRBV7-9 and TRBJ1-5; no clear D. The CDR3 consists of 14 residues. V was cut by 0 bases and J by 6 bases, with 9 bases left in between. The germline V gene encodes CDR1 SEHNR and CDR2 FQNEAQ (reference sequence). CDR3 residues: CASSLAGIGQPQHF. In nucleotides, the CDR3 is TGTGCCAGCAGCTTAGCTGGGATCGGTCAGCCCCAGCATTTT. Looking up the rest from reference TRBV7-9 and TRBJ1-5 gives the full variable domain: DTGVSQNPRHKITKRGQNVTFRCDPISEHNRLYWYRQTLGQGPEFLTYFQNEAQLEKSRLLSDRFSAERPKGSFSTLEIQRTEQGDSAMYLCASSLAGIGQPQHFGDGTRLSIL.

This sequence joins TRBV6-6 and TRBJ1-2; D perhaps matches TRBD1 (5 bases). The CDR3 spans 13 residues. Trimming pared 7 bases from V and 8 bases from J, leaving 17 bases between. The germline gives CDR1 MNHNY, CDR2 SVGAGI (reference sequence). The CDR3 DNA follows: TGTGCCAGCACCCTGCAGGGAATTGGGGGCTACACCTTC. It yields the protein CASTLQGIGGYTF.

V gene TRBV20-1 combines with J gene TRBJ1-4, with D perhaps TRBD1 (6 bases). CDR1 and CDR2 from the germline V gene are DFQATT and SNEGSKA (reference sequence). This CDR3 contains 14 residues. The V end was cut by 5 bases, the J end by 4 bases, with 14 bases between. CDR3 sequence reads: CSAYRGGYNEKLFF. The DNA of the CDR3 is TGCAGTGCTTACCGGGGGGGCTATAATGAAAAACTGTTTTTT.